The next 9 T cell receptor beta chains were all read from a single sample in a study of shared clonotypes between healthy human individuals. Profiling relied on immunoSEQ multiplex PCR, and the TCRdb table lists in-frame clones only, not all of them. The sample has some 2,400,000 clones; approximately 96% are singletons. Sequencing was done on a sample of naive CD4+ T cells sorted from blood. Subset: CD45RA+ positively selected. The receptors derive from a man younger than 30 in good health.

This chain connects TRBV10-3 to TRBJ2-7; 15 nucleotides match TRBD2. Germline CDR1 ENHRY, CDR2 SYGVKD. The CDR3 totals 16 residues. V dropped 4 bases and J dropped 4; count of bases not matched to a gene: 5. As DNA, the CDR3 is TGTGCCATCAGTGGGACTAGCGGGGGGGCCGTTTACGAGCAGTACTTC. Its translation: CAISGTSGGAVYEQYF.

This clone was picked up a small number of times. V is TRBV19 and J is TRBJ1-5; no definite D call. Germline assignment: CDR1 LNHDA and CDR2 SQIVND (reference sequence). The CDR3 has 12 amino acids. V was cut by 9 bases and J by 2 bases, with 8 bases left in between. CDR3 DNA sequence: TGTGCCAGCCGATTCGGCAATCAGCCCCAGCATTTT. This translates into CASRFGNQPQHF.

This chain joins TRBV28 and TRBJ2-1, with D perhaps matching TRBD2 (6 bases). This CDR3 spans 15 amino acids. The germline V gene encodes CDR1 MDHEN and CDR2 SYDVKM. V was trimmed by 7 bases and J by 4 bases, leaving 17 bases between them. DNA of the CDR3: TGTGCCAGCACCACCCCACTGAGCGGGTACAATGAGCAGTTCTTC. Translating it yields CASTTPLSGYNEQFF.

The rearrangement uses TRBV19 and TRBJ1-5; D possibly corresponds to TRBD1 (6 bases). CDR3 size: 15 residues. The germline V gene encodes CDR1 LNHDA and CDR2 SQIVND (reference sequence). Between the trimmed V and J ends, which lost 6 bases and 3 bases, there was a span of 15 bases. CDR3 nucleotides: TGTGCCAGTAGCCCCGGAGGGGACAACAATCAGCCCCAGCATTTT. It specifies CASSPGGDNNQPQHF.

In DNA, the CDR3 is TGTGCCAGTGGGGGGAGTGACACAGATACGCAGTATTTT. It is translated as CASGGSDTDTQYF. The V gene is TRBV2, the J gene TRBJ2-3; D possibly corresponds to TRBD2 (6 bases). This CDR3 region has 13 residues. V lost 9 bases and J lost 2, with 12 bases in between. Germline assignment: CDR1 SNHLY and CDR2 FYNNEI.

The genes are TRBV6-5 and TRBJ2-7, with TRBD1 matching over 9 bases. The J segment lost 3 bases and the V segment lost 6 bases, leaving 6 bases of the junction unmatched. CDR1 and CDR2 (germline): MNHEY, SVGAGI. The CDR3 has 14 amino acids. The CDR3 region has the DNA TGTGCCAGCAGCAGCCGGACAGGGGACTACGAGCAGTACTTC. This sequence encodes CASSSRTGDYEQYF.

V and J are TRBV6-6 and TRBJ1-6; TRBD1 matches at 8 bases. The J segment lost 7 bases and the V segment lost 6 bases, leaving 8 bases of the junction unmatched. The CDR3 loop spans 15 amino acids. Germline assignment: CDR1 MNHNY and CDR2 SVGAGI (reference sequence). The CDR3 bases are TGTGCCAGCAGACCGGACAGGGTTTGGAATTCACCCCTCCACTTT. This sequence encodes CASRPDRVWNSPLHF.

A remark on this clone: Other DNA sequences in this sample translate to the same CDR3. The chain joins TRBV5-1 to TRBJ2-1; 7 nucleotides align to TRBD2. There are 15 residues in the CDR3. Unmatched junction bases numbered 2, after V lost 2 bases and J lost 0 bases. Per germline, CDR1 SGHRS and CDR2 YFSETQ. CDR3 DNA: TGCGCCAGCAGCTTTGGCGGGGGCTCCTACAATGAGCAGTTCTTC. Protein: CASSFGGGSYNEQFF.

Details on this clone: The identical CDR3 is also encoded by other nucleotide sequences in the sample. The rearrangement joins TRBV18 to TRBJ2-7; D gene unclear. Germline V gene sequence: CDR1 KGHSH, CDR2 LQKENI. The V end lost 1 base, the J end lost 2 bases, and 9 bases lay between the germline ends. CDR3 length: 14 amino acids. CDR3 nucleotides: TGTGCCAGCTCACCACTTTCTGGCCCCTACGAGCAGTACTTC. Translating it yields CASSPLSGPYEQYF.